This TCR beta chain was captured in a study of cytomegalovirus exposure and HLA in healthy donors. PCR involved 60 Vbeta and 13 Jbeta primers. Sequenced by immunoSEQ multiplex PCR; TCRdb stores in-frame clones only, minus some. The data hold 210,000 or so clones, with approximately 90% observed a single time. Study-wide results and caveats: Links to common viral pathogens appeared, in a later analysis, for several of the most significant clusters. In a later analysis, CMV-associated beta chains were mostly HLA-associated, it appeared. TCR beta chains numbering under 200 were designated cytomegalovirus-associated.

The CDR3 has 15 amino acids. V dropped 1 base and J dropped 3 bases, with 12 bases sitting between them. The germline gives CDR1 LNHDA, CDR2 SQIVND (reference sequence). As concerns this clone: The antigen remains undetermined.

The sequence was obtained from a woman under 30 in good health and CMV-seronegative. The chain couples TRBV19 to TRBJ1-2, with a weak D call TRBD1 (6 bases). Sequences were obtained from PBMCs. For the CDR3, the DNA is TGTGCCAGTAGTATAGGAGCACAGGGTGACTATGGCTACACCTTC. Translating gives CASSIGAQGDYGYTF.